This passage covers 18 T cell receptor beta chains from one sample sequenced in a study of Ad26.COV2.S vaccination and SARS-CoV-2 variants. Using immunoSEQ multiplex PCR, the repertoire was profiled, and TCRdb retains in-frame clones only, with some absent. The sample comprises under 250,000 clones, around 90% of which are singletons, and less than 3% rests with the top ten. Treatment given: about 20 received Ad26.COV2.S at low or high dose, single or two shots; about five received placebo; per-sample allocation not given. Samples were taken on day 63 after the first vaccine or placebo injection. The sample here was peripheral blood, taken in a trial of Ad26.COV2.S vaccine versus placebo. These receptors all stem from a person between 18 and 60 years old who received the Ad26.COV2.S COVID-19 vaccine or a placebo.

CDR3 nucleotide sequence: TGTGCCAGCAGTGGGCGGGACAGGGAAAACTATGGCTACACCTTC. Its protein is CASSGRDRENYGYTF. This chain joins TRBV2 and TRBJ1-2, with 9 bases lining up with TRBD1. Germline V CDR1 and CDR2: SNHLY, FYNNEI. The V gene end was trimmed by 4 bases and the J gene end by 2 bases; junction bases not matched to a gene: 5. CDR3 size: 15 residues.

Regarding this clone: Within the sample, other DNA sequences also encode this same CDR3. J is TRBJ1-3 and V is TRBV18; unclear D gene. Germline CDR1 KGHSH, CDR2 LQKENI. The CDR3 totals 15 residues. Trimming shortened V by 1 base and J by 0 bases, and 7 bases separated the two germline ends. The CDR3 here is CASSPRASSGNTIYF. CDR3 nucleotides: TGTGCCAGCTCACCACGGGCTTCCTCTGGAAACACCATATATTTT.

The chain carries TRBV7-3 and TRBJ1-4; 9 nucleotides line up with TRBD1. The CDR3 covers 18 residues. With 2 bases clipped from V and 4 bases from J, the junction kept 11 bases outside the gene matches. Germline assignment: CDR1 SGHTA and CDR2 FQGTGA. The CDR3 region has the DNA TGTGCCAGCAGCTTACCGGGACAGGGCCGAAGGGTTAATGAAAAACTGTTTTTT. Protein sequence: CASSLPGQGRRVNEKLFF.

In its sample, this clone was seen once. CDR3 loop: CSASRQGTTMNTEAFF. As DNA, the CDR3 is TGCAGTGCTAGTCGACAGGGGACAACGATGAACACTGAAGCTTTCTTT. The chain links TRBV20-1 to TRBJ1-1; TRBD1 matches at 8 bases. Trimming took 3 bases from V and 0 from J; bases not matched to a gene: 9. Germline V gene sequence: CDR1 DFQATT, CDR2 SNEGSKA (reference sequence). The CDR3 covers 16 residues.

The CDR3 bases are TGTGCCAGCAGCTTGAGGGGGGGACGAGATACGCAGTATTTT. This sequence encodes CASSLRGGRDTQYF. J is TRBJ2-3 and V is TRBV7-9; D perhaps matches TRBD2 (7 bases). The CDR3 is made up of 14 amino acids. Germline V CDR1 and CDR2: SEHNR, FQNEAQ (reference sequence). The germline V and J ends were trimmed by 3 bases and 5 bases, with 12 bases remaining between them.

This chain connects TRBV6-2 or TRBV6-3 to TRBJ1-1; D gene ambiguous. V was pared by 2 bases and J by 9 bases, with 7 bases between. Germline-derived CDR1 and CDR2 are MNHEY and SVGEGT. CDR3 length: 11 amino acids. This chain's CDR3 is CASSYGSKAFF. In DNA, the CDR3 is TGTGCCAGCAGTTACGGCAGCAAAGCTTTCTTT.

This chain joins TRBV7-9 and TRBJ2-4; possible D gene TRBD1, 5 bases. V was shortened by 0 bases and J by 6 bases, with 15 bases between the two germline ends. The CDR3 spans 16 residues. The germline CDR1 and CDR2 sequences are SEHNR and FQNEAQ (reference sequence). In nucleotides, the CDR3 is TGTGCCAGCAGCTTAGCAGGGGAACGATCAAGAAACATTCAGTACTTC. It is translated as CASSLAGERSRNIQYF.

The CDR3 loop reads CASSLQAFNEKLFF. CDR3 nucleotides: TGTGCCAGCAGTTTACAGGCGTTTAATGAAAAACTGTTTTTT. The chain couples TRBV6-5 to TRBJ1-4, with D possibly matching TRBD1 (5 bases). The V end was cut by 4 bases, the J end by 4 bases, with 10 bases between. The germline CDR1 and CDR2 sequences are MNHEY and SVGAGI. The CDR3 consists of 14 residues.

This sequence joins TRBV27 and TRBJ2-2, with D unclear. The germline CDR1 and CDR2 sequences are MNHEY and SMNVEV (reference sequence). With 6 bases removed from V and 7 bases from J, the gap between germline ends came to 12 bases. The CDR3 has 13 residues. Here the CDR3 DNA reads TGTGCCAGCAGACCCCTAGGTAGCGGGGAGCTGTTTTTT. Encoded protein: CASRPLGSGELFF.

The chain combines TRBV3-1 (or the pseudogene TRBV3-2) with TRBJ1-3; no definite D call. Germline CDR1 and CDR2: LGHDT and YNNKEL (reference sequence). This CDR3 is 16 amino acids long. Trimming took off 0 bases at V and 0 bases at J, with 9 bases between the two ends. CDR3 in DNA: TGTGCCAGCAGCCAAGACCCGAGTCTCTCTGGAAACACCATATATTTT. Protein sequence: CASSQDPSLSGNTIYF.

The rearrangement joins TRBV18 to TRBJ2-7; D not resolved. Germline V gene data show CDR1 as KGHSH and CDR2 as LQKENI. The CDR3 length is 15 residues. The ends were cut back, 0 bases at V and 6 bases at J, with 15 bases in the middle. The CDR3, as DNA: TGTGCCAGCTCACCACCTGAAGGGCGGCCTGGCGAGCAGTACGTC. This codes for CASSPPEGRPGEQYV.

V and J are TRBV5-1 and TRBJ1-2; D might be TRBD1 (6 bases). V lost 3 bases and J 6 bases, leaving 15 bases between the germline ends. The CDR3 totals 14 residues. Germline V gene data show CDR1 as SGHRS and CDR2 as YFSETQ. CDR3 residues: CASSSLQGQNGYTF. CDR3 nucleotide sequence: TGCGCCAGCAGCTCCCTGCAGGGGCAGAATGGCTACACCTTC.

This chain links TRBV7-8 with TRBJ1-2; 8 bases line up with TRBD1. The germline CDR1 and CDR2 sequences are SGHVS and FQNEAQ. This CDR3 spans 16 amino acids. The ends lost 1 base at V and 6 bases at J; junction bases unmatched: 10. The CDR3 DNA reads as TGTGCCAGCAGCTTAGGGATCAGGGGGCCATACGATGGCTACACCTTC. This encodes CASSLGIRGPYDGYTF.

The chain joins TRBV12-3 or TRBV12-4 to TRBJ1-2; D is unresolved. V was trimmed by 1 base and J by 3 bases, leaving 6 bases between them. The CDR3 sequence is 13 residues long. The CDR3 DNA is TGTGCCAGCAGTTTAGATAACCACTATGGCTACACCTTC. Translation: CASSLDNHYGYTF.

The CDR3: CASSLAGPQGIGGYTF. CDR3 in DNA: TGTGCCAGCAGCTTAGCGGGCCCCCAGGGTATCGGGGGCTACACCTTC. This sequence joins TRBV7-2 and TRBJ1-2, with D perhaps matching TRBD1 (5 bases). The CDR3 has 16 residues. Per germline, CDR1 SGHTA and CDR2 FQGNSA. Trimming removed 0 bases at V and 8 bases at J, with 19 bases between. The full variable domain, completed using reference TRBV7-2 and TRBJ1-2, is GAGVSQSPSNKVTEKGKDVELRCDPISGHTALYWYRQSLGQGLEFLIYFQGNSAPDKSGLPSDRFSAERTGGSVSTLTIQRTQQEDSAVYLCASSLAGPQGIGGYTFGSGTRLTVV.

The CDR3 DNA follows: TGTGCCAGTAGTATAGATCGTCCTAGCGGGAACTACAATGAGCAGTTCTTC. Translation gives CASSIDRPSGNYNEQFF. The chain recombines TRBV19 with TRBJ2-1; 9 bases agree with TRBD2. Trimming at V came to 0 bases and at J to 3 bases, leaving 6 bases not matched to a gene. The CDR3 consists of 17 residues. Looked up from germline, CDR1 is LNHDA and CDR2 is SQIVND (reference sequence).

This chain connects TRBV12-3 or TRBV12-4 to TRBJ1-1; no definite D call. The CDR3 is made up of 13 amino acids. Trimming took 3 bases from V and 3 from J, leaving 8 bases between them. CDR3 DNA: TGTGCCAGCAGTTTGTGGGGATACACTGAAGCTTTCTTT. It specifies CASSLWGYTEAFF.

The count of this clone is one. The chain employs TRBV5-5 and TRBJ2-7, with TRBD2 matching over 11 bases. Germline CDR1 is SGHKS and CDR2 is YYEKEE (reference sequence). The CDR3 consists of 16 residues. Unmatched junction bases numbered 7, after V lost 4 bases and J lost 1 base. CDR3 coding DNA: TGTGCCAGCAGCCCGGGACTAGCGGAAACTTCCTACGAGCAGTACGTC. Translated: CASSPGLAETSYEQYV.